Below, one T cell receptor beta chain is given with its context. This sample was taken from a study of shared clonotypes between healthy human individuals. Caucasian adults living in Nashville, Tennessee, provided all samples. Generated by immunoSEQ multiplex PCR, the TCRdb table keeps only in-frame clones and is missing some. The sample comprises 2 million to 2.5 million clones, around 92% of which are singletons, and 0.37% rests with the top ten. Trimming removed 6 bases from V and 2 bases from J, with 14 bases in between. Germline V gene sequence: CDR1 MNHEY, CDR2 SMNVEV (reference sequence). This CDR3 spans 14 amino acids.

The sequenced material came from naive CD4+ T cells from PBMCs. Stated subset: CD45RA+ positively selected. This chain connects TRBV27 to TRBJ2-7, with D unresolved. The sequence derives from a man younger than 30 in good health. Some clones in this sample may be carry-over from other donors' samples. The CDR3 here is CASRSRVGTYEQYF. The CDR3 DNA reads TGTGCCAGCAGATCCAGAGTGGGTACCTACGAGCAGTACTTC.